Listed below are T cell receptor beta chains from one sample, sequenced in a study of control samples from healthy donors and cancer patients. The table came from immunoSEQ multiplex PCR; TCRdb's copy has only in-frame clones and leaves some out. The repertoire holds over 150,000 clones, around 94% seen once, with approximately 15% in the top ten. The sequenced sample was PBMCs. The receptors here all came from a man aged 55 to 70 with colorectal cancer. The conserved cysteine and the conserved F or W are not part of the CDR3 here. Part of the rows lack a size; the others show once, few, many or a class for expanded clones.

>NA|TRBV10-3|TRBJ1-1
AISEGDGTRTEAF
>NA|TRBV7-2|TRBJ1-2
ASSLEAANYGYT
>NA|TRBV3-1/TRBV3-2|TRBJ1-2
ASSQWTGGDGYT
>NA|TRBV21-1|TRBJ1-5
ASTGGDYSNQPQH
>NA|TRBV7-2|TRBJ2-7
ASSLEPGSSYEQY
>NA|TRBV19|TRBJ1-1
SSGRWNTEAF
>NA|TRBV5-6|TRBJ2-7
ASSLLDEQY
>NA|TRBV28|TRBJ2-1
ASLRPGQNYNEQF
>NA|TRBV18|TRBJ1-3
ASSPTERNTIY
>NA|TRBV19|TRBJ2-3
ASSWTLEPISDTQY
>NA|TRBV19|TRBJ2-5
ASSPRREGETQY
>once|TRBV7-9|TRBJ2-7
ASSARSYEQY
>NA|TRBV5-1|TRBJ2-5
ASSLAGQGRETQY
>NA|TRBV19|TRBJ2-5
ASSITGGETQY
>once|TRBV9|TRBJ2-7
ASSVATGTYEQY
>NA|TRBV4-1|TRBJ2-7
ASSQGGQGPYEQY
>NA|TRBV2|TRBJ1-6
ASSVMGQGASPLH
>NA|TRBV6-5|TRBJ1-5
ASRGRLAQPQH
>NA|TRBV10-3|TRBJ2-1
AIMGGWSNEQF
>NA|TRBV7-9|TRBJ2-1
ASSLDAFQQF
>NA|TRBV9|TRBJ1-2
ASSFSDTDYGYT
>NA|TRBV5-1|TRBJ1-2
ASSLGQGRDYGYT
>NA|TRBV6-5|TRBJ1-1
ASRALMNTEAF
>NA|TRBV6-5|TRBJ2-1
ASSYVLAGTHNEQF
>NA|TRBV19|TRBJ2-1
ASSRIRGGGAMDEQF
>NA|TRBV19|TRBJ2-2
ASSIGGQGAFGELF
>NA|TRBV5-1|TRBJ2-3
ASSFHGTASTDTQY
>NA|TRBV10-3|TRBJ1-1
AIVDDGNTEAF
>NA|TRBV27|TRBJ1-3
ASRFGGAGNTIY
>NA|TRBV2|TRBJ2-3
ASSEVASGANTQY
>NA|TRBV5-4|TRBJ1-4
ASSSGGQGGEKLF
>NA|TRBV9|TRBJ1-1
ASSVGGRMNTEAF
>NA|TRBV30|TRBJ2-1
AWSSGTSYSYNEQF
>NA|TRBV20-1|TRBJ2-3
SASLTTDTQY
>NA|TRBV25-1|TRBJ2-7
ASGRDPPEGEQY
>NA|TRBV18|TRBJ2-2
ASSGQATGELF
>NA|TRBV29-1|TRBJ1-4
SVALRDRGREKLF
>NA|TRBV5-6|TRBJ1-1
ASSFWVTEAF
>NA|TRBV2|TRBJ2-5
ASSDPQQARQETQY
>NA|TRBV19|TRBJ2-7
VSSPLVGAAYEQY
>NA|TRBV27|TRBJ1-6
ASSFSGVNSPLH
>once|TRBV7-2|TRBJ2-1
ASSLEVAGVYGEQF
>NA|TRBV19|TRBJ2-1
ASRQGFDEQF
>NA|TRBV28|TRBJ1-1
ASSLGQGREAF
>NA|TRBV5-4|TRBJ1-6
ASSSQGLSNSPLH
>once|TRBV6-5|TRBJ2-5
ASRRSMAETQY
>NA|TRBV7-9|TRBJ1-2
ASSPGAGKLDSYT
>once|TRBV27|TRBJ1-1
ASRRTGGHTEAF
>NA|TRBV29-1|TRBJ2-7
SVPRGAYEQY
>NA|TRBV7-2|TRBJ1-5
ASSLAGVNQPQH
>NA|TRBV2|TRBJ1-5
ASTQEYSNQPQH
>NA|TRBV5-1|TRBJ1-1
ASTQGGGGEAF
>NA|TRBV20-1|TRBJ1-5
SASRGRISNQPQH
>NA|TRBV3-1/TRBV3-2|TRBJ1-4
ASSQDAGKLF
>NA|TRBV7-9|TRBJ2-3
ASSLEGTADTQY
>NA|TRBV4-1|TRBJ2-7
ASSQAHYYEQY
>NA|TRBV19|TRBJ2-5
ASSISGGGAGETQY
>NA|TRBV7-2|TRBJ1-4
ASSLDTGDEKLF
>NA|TRBV2|TRBJ1-5
ASSEEGRQGAQH
>NA|TRBV13|TRBJ2-7
ASSLGDRGNYEQY